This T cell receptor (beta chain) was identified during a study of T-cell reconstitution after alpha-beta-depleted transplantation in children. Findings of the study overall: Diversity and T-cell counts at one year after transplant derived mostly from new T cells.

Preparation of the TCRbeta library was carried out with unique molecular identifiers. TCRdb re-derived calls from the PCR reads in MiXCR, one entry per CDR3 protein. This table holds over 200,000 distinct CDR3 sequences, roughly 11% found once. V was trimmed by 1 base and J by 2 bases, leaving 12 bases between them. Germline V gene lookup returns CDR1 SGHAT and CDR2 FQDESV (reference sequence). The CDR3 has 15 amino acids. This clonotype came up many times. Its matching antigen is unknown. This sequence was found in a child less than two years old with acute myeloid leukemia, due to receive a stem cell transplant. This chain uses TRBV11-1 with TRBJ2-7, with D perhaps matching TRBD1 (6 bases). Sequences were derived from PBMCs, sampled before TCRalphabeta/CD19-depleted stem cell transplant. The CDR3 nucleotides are TGTGCCAGCAGCTTAGGACGGACAGTAGCCTACGAGCAGTACTTC. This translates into CASSLGRTVAYEQYF.